The 11 T cell receptor beta chains in this list originate from one sample, sequenced in a study of blood T cell repertoires in COVID-19. Sequencing was performed with immunoSEQ multiplex PCR; in TCRdb, only in-frame clones are kept and a portion is missing. The sample includes about 81,000 clones, approximately 85% of them seen just once. Specimen: peripheral blood. The receptor set was obtained from a man in his 70s with acute or convalescent COVID-19.

This clone was recorded a few times. The chain has TRBV5-6 and TRBJ1-2; D call uncertain. The V and J ends lost 0 bases and 4 bases respectively, with 10 bases between them. From germline, CDR1 is SGHDT and CDR2 YYEEEE. This CDR3 comprises 14 residues. The CDR3 coding sequence is TGTGCCAGCAGCTTGGTTGAACAACCCTATGGCTACACCTTC. It specifies CASSLVEQPYGYTF.

This clone was picked up one time. The V and J genes are TRBV6-5 and TRBJ2-3; 7 nucleotides align to TRBD2. Looked up from germline, CDR1 is MNHEY and CDR2 is SVGAGI. The CDR3 runs to 16 residues. Unmatched junction bases numbered 7, after V lost 0 bases and J lost 4 bases. CDR3 bases: TGTGCCAGCAGTTACTCTAGGTGGGGGGGGTCAGATACGCAGTATTTT. It codes for CASSYSRWGGSDTQYF.

The chain recombines TRBV28 with TRBJ2-1, with TRBD1 matching 7 bases. The trim removed 2 bases at V and 6 bases at J, leaving 7 bases unmatched. The CDR3 runs 15 residues. CDR1 and CDR2 from the germline V gene are MDHEN and SYDVKM. CDR3 region: CASSLTGDVGNEQFF. In DNA form, the CDR3 reads TGTGCCAGCAGTTTAACAGGGGACGTAGGCAATGAGCAGTTCTTC. Complete variable domain (other parts from reference TRBV28 and TRBJ2-1): DVKVTQSSRYLVKRTGEKVFLECVQDMDHENMFWYRQDPGLGLRLIYFSYDVKMKEKGDIPEGYSVSREKKERFSLILESASTNQTSMYLCASSLTGDVGNEQFFGPGTRLTVL.

The chain employs TRBV5-1 and TRBJ2-3, with a possible D match to TRBD2 (5 bases). Germline CDR1 SGHRS, CDR2 YFSETQ. V was shortened by 0 bases and J by 4 bases, with 6 bases between the two germline ends. The CDR3 has 13 amino acids. CDR3 residues: CASSLAGADTQYF. CDR3 DNA: TGCGCCAGCAGCTTGGCCGGGGCAGATACGCAGTATTTT.

This clone has only one observation. J is TRBJ1-2 and V is TRBV4-3; possible D gene TRBD1, 5 bases. The V end was cut by 8 bases, the J end by 2 bases, with 15 bases between. The CDR3 is made up of 14 amino acids. Germline assignment: CDR1 LGHNA and CDR2 YSLEER. The DNA for the CDR3 is TGCGCCAGCGGGGAGGCAGGGCGGAACTATGGCTACACCTTC. Amino acid sequence: CASGEAGRNYGYTF.

V and J are TRBV9 and TRBJ1-2; TRBD1 matches 10 bases. This CDR3 has 17 amino acids. Germline V gene sequence: CDR1 SGDLS, CDR2 YYNGEE. J gave up 0 bases and V 0 bases, and 5 bases lay outside the gene matches. CDR3 sequence (DNA): TGTGCCAGCAGCGTAGAGGACAGGGGGGTTTCTAACTATGGCTACACCTTC. It specifies CASSVEDRGVSNYGYTF.

The rearrangement uses TRBV7-2 and TRBJ1-3; the match to TRBD1 covers 7 bases. The length of the CDR3 is 15 residues. V shed 1 base, J shed 4 bases, and the junction held 4 bases outside the gene matches. The V gene's germline CDR1 is SGHTA and CDR2 FQGNSA. The DNA of the CDR3 is TGTGCCAGCAGCTTAGATGGGACAGCCGGAAACACCATATATTTT. This codes for CASSLDGTAGNTIYF. The variable domain in full, completed from reference TRBV7-2 and TRBJ1-3, reads GAGVSQSPSNKVTEKGKDVELRCDPISGHTALYWYRQSLGQGLEFLIYFQGNSAPDKSGLPSDRFSAERTGGSVSTLTIQRTQQEDSAVYLCASSLDGTAGNTIYFGEGSWLTVV.

The chain is built from TRBV7-2 and TRBJ2-7; 11 bases are shared with TRBD2. The ends lost 1 base at V and 3 bases at J; junction bases unmatched: 5. The CDR3 has 16 residues. Germline-derived CDR1 and CDR2 are SGHTA and FQGNSA. CDR3 sequence (DNA): TGTGCCAGCAGCTTAGAGGTAGCGGGAGGGGGCTACGAGCAGTACTTC. Translation: CASSLEVAGGGYEQYF.

The chain joins TRBV19 to TRBJ2-7; 9 bases align to TRBD2. Germline V gene lookup returns CDR1 LNHDA and CDR2 SQIVND (reference sequence). The CDR3 has 14 amino acids. The V gene end was trimmed by 7 bases and the J gene end by 2 bases; junction bases not matched to a gene: 6. CDR3 in amino acids: CASILAGQAYEQYF. Here the CDR3 DNA reads TGTGCCAGTATACTAGCGGGTCAAGCCTACGAGCAGTACTTC.

The chain carries TRBV5-4 and TRBJ2-1; TRBD1 matches at 9 bases. The germline CDR1 and CDR2 sequences are SGHNT and YYREEE (reference sequence). The CDR3 runs 15 residues. The ends lost 4 bases at V and 4 bases at J; junction bases unmatched: 6. CDR3 residues: CASSPGTGPYNEQFF. In nucleotides, the CDR3 is TGTGCCAGCAGCCCGGGGACAGGGCCATACAATGAGCAGTTCTTC.

The chain joins TRBV2 to TRBJ2-4; the match to TRBD2 covers 16 bases. The CDR3 runs 13 residues. After removal of 7 bases from V and 14 bases from J, the junction contained 5 bases not matched to a gene. Germline V gene sequence: CDR1 SNHLY, CDR2 FYNNEI. In nucleotides, the CDR3 is TGTGCCAGCAACCCCGGGACTAGCGGGAGGGAGTACTTC. Encoded protein: CASNPGTSGREYF.